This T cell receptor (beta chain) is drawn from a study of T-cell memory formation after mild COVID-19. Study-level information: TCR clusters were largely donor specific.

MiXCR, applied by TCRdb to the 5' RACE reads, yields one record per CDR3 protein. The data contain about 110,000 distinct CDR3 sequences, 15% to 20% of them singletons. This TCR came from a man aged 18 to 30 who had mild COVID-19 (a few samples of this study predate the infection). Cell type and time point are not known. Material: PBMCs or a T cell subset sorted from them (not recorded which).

CDR3 loop: CASLIQGALTDTQYF. The CDR3 DNA follows: TGTGCCAGCTTAATCCAGGGGGCGCTGACAGATACGCAGTATTTT. The gene calls are TRBV7-9 and TRBJ2-3; 8 positions agree with TRBD1. CDR3 length: 15 amino acids. V gave up 8 bases and J gave up 3 bases; unmatched junction bases: 10. Germline V CDR1 and CDR2: SEHNR, FQNEAQ (reference sequence).